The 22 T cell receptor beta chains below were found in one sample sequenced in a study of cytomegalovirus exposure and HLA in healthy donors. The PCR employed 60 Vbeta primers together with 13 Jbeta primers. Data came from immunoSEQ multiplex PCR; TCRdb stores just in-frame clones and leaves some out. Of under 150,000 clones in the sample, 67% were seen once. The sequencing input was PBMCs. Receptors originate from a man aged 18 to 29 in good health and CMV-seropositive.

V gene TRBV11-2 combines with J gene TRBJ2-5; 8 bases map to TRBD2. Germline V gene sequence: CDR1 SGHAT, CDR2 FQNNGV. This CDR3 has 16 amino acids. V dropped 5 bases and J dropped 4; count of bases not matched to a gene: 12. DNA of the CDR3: TGTGCCAGCAGCCCTCACGGGGGGGGCCGAGGAGAGACCCAGTACTTC. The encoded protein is CASSPHGGGRGETQYF. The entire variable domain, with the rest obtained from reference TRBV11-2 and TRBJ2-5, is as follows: EAGVAQSPRYKIIEKRQSVAFWCNPISGHATLYWYQQILGQGPKLLIQFQNNGVVDDSQLPKDRFSAERLKGVDSTLKIQPAKLEDSAVYLCASSPHGGGRGETQYFGPGTRLLVL.

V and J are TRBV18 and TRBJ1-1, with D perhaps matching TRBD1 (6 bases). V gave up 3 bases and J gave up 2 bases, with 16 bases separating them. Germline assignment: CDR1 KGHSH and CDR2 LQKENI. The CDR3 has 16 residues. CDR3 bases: TGTGCCAGCTCACCGGCGCATAACAGGGATAACACTGAAGCTTTCTTT. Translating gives CASSPAHNRDNTEAFF.

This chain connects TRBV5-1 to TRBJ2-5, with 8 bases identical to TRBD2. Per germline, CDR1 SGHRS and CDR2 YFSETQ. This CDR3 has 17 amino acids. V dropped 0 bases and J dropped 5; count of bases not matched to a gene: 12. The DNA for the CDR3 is TGCGCCAGCAGCTTGGCCATAGTGCGGGGGGCCCGCGAGACCCAGTACTTC. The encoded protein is CASSLAIVRGARETQYF.

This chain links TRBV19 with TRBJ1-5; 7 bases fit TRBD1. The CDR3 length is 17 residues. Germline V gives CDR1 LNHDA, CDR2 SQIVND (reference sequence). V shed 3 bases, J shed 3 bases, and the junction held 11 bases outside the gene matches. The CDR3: CASSMGIPGQLNQPQHF. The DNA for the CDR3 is TGTGCCAGTAGTATGGGGATACCGGGACAGCTCAATCAGCCCCAGCATTTT.

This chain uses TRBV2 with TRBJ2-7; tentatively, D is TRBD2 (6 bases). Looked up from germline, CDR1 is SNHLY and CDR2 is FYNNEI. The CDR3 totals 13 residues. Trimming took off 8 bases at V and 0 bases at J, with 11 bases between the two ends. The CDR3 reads CASRESRSYEQYV. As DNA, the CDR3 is TGTGCCAGCCGGGAGTCCCGCTCCTACGAGCAGTACGTC.

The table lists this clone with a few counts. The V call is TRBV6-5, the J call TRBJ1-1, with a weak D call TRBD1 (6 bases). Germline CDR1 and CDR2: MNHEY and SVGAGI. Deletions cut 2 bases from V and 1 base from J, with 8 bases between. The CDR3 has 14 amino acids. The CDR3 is CASSYVQGNTEAFF. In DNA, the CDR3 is TGTGCCAGCAGTTACGTACAGGGGAACACTGAAGCTTTCTTT.

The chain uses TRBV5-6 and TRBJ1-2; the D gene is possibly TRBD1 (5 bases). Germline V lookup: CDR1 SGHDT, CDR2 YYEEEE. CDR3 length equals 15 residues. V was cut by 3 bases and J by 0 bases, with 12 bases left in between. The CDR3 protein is CASSSPWGANYGYTF. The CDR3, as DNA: TGTGCCAGCAGCTCGCCGTGGGGCGCTAACTATGGCTACACCTTC.

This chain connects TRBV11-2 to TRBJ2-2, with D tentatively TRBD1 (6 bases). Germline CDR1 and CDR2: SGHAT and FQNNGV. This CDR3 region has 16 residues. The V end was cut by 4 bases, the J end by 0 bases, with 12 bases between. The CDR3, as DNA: TGTGCCAGCAGCTACCGCTGGGGGCCGAACACCGGGGAGCTGTTTTTT. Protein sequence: CASSYRWGPNTGELFF.

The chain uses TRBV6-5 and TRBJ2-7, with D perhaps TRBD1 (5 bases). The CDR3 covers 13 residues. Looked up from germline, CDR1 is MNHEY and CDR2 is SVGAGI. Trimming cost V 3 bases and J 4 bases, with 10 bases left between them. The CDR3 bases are TGTGCCAGCAGTTATGGGGCAGGGTACGAGCAGTACGTC. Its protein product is CASSYGAGYEQYV.

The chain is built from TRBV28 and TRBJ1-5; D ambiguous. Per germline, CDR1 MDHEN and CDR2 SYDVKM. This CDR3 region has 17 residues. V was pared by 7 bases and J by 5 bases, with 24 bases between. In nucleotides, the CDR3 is TGTGCCAGCACCCGGGAAGGAGTGAGGGTGTCCGATCAGCCCCAGCATTTT. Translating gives CASTREGVRVSDQPQHF.

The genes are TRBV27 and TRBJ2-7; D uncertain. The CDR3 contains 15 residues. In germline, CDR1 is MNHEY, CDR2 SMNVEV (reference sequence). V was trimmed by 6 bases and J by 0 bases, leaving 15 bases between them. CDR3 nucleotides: TGTGCCAGCAGGCAATGGGCCATTGGCTCCTACGAGCAGTACTTC. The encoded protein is CASRQWAIGSYEQYF.

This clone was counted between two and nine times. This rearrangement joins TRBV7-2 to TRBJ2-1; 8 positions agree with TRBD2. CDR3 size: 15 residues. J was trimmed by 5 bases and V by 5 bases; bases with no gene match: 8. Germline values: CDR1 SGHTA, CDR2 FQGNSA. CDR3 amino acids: CASSPSSGGDNEQFF. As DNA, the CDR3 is TGTGCCAGCAGCCCCTCGTCGGGGGGGGACAATGAGCAGTTCTTC.

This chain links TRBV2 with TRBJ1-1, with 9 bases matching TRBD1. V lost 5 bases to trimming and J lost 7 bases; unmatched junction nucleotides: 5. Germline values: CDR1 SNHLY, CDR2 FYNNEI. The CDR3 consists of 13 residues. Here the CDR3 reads CASSWDREGEAFF. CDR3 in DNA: TGTGCCAGCAGTTGGGACAGGGAGGGTGAAGCTTTCTTT.

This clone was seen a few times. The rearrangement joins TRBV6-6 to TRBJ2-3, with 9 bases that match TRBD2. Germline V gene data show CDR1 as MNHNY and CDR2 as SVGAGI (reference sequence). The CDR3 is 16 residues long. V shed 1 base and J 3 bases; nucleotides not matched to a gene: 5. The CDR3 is CASSYYSGGKTDTQYF. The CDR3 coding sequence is TGTGCCAGCAGTTACTACAGCGGGGGGAAGACAGATACGCAGTATTTT.

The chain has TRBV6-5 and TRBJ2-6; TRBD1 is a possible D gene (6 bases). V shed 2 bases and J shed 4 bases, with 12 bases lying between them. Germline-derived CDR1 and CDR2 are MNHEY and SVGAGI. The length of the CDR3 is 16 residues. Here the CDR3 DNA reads TGTGCCAGCAGTTACACACAGGGTTCCGGGGCCAACGTCCTGACTTTC. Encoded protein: CASSYTQGSGANVLTF.

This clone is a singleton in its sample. The CDR3 bases are TGTGCCAGCAGCTTAGGGCAGCGCGGTCAGCCCCAGCATTTT. This sequence encodes CASSLGQRGQPQHF. The chain couples TRBV7-9 to TRBJ1-5; D remains unclear. The V end lost 1 base, the J end lost 6 bases, and 10 bases lay between the germline ends. The CDR3 consists of 14 residues. Germline values: CDR1 SEHNR, CDR2 FQNEAQ (reference sequence).

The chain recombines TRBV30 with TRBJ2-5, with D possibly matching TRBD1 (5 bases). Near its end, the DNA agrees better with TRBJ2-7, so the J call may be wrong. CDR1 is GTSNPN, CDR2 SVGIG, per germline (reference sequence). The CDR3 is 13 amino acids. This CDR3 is CAWSPGLPYEQYF. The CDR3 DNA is TGTGCCTGGTCCCCAGGGCTTCCCTACGAGCAGTACTTC.

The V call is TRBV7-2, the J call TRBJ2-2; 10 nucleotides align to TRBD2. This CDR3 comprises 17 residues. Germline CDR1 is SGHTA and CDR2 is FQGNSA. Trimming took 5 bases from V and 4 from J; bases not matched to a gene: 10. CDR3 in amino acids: CASSQSGGGRSTGELFF. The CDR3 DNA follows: TGTGCCAGCAGCCAGAGCGGGGGGGGGAGGAGCACCGGGGAGCTGTTTTTT.

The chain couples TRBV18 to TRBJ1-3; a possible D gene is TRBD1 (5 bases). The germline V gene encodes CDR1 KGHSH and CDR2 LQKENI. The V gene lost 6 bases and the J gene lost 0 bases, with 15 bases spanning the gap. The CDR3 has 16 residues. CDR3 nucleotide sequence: TGTGCCAGCTCCCAGACAGATACGAGCTCTGGAAACACCATATATTTT. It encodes CASSQTDTSSGNTIYF.

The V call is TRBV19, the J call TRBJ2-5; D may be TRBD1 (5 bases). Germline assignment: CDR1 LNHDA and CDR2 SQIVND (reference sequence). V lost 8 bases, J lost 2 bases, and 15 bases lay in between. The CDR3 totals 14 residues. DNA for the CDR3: TGTGCCAGTTCTCCGGGCAGGACACAAGAGACCCAGTACTTC. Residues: CASSPGRTQETQYF.

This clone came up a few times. The CDR3 reads CASRKGRLDEQYF. The CDR3 DNA reads as TGTGCCAGCAGGAAGGGGAGGCTGGACGAGCAGTACTTC. V usage is TRBV5-6 and J usage is TRBJ2-7, with a weak D call TRBD2 (6 bases). Germline V gene data show CDR1 as SGHDT and CDR2 as YYEEEE. V dropped 5 bases and J dropped 5 bases, with 14 bases sitting between them. The CDR3 runs to 13 residues.

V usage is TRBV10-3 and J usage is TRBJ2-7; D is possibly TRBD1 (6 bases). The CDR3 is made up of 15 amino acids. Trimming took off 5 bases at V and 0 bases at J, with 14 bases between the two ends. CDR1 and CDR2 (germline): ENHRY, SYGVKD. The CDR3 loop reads CAISRDIPSSYEQYF. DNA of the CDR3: TGTGCCATCAGTAGGGACATTCCGAGCTCCTACGAGCAGTACTTC.